Shown below are 9 T cell receptor beta chains from a single sample sequenced in a study of regulatory T cells in long-lasting Graves disease. Time point: persistent/refractory GD, antithyroid drugs over 5 years with positive TRAb. The TCR library was made from RNA that had been extracted from PBMCs in TRIzol. Libraries of TCR beta came from iRepertoire HTBI primers plus Arm-PCR of CDR3 regions. TCRdb independently ran MiXCR on the multiplex PCR reads; one entry per CDR3 protein. The sample carries 350,000 to 450,000 distinct CDR3 sequences, 23% recorded once. The sample consisted of peripheral blood mononuclear cells (PBMCs), taken when the disease was refractory, from a patient treated with antithyroid drugs. The receptors derive from a middle-aged woman with Graves disease.

This chain uses TRBV2 with TRBJ1-1; tentative D call: TRBD1 (5 bases). Germline CDR1 is SNHLY and CDR2 is FYNNEI. V was shortened by 6 bases and J by 7 bases, with 12 bases between the two germline ends. The CDR3 loop spans 12 amino acids. The DNA of the CDR3 is TGTGCCAGCAGCTTGGGACTTAATGAAGCTTTCTTT. Translation: CASSLGLNEAFF.

V is TRBV11-2 and J is TRBJ2-6; D is uncertain. Germline CDR1 SGHAT, CDR2 FQNNGV. V lost 0 bases, J lost 0 bases, and 3 bases lay in between. The CDR3 extends over 15 amino acids. DNA for the CDR3: TGTGCCAGCAGCTTAGAGTACTCTGGGGCCAACGTCCTGACTTTC. It codes for CASSLEYSGANVLTF.

This clonotype was seen just once. The chain combines TRBV29-1 with TRBJ2-7; D call uncertain. The CDR3 extends over 11 amino acids. V was cut by 4 bases and J by 4 bases, with 8 bases left in between. Germline CDR1 is SQVTM and CDR2 is ANQGSEA. Here the CDR3 DNA reads TGCAGCGTTGCGGACCGATACGAGCAGTACTTC. Residues: CSVADRYEQYF.

The rearrangement joins TRBV14 to TRBJ1-1; 7 bases agree with TRBD1. CDR3 size: 14 residues. Trimming took 4 bases from V and 4 from J; bases not matched to a gene: 6. Per the germline V gene, CDR1 is SGHDN and CDR2 is FVKESK. The CDR3 nucleotides read TGTGCCAGCAGCCGAATCAGGGGGGCCACTGAAGCTTTCTTT. This gives the protein CASSRIRGATEAFF.

Many counts were recorded for this clonotype. Here the CDR3 reads CASSLTPPMDYGYTF. CDR3 sequence (DNA): TGTGCCAGCAGTTTAACCCCCCCCATGGACTATGGCTACACCTTC. The gene calls are TRBV28 and TRBJ1-2; no clear D. CDR3 length: 15 amino acids. The germline CDR1 and CDR2 sequences are MDHEN and SYDVKM. V was trimmed by 2 bases and J by 3 bases, leaving 13 bases between them.

Regarding this clonotype: A read error may explain this, as a much larger clone is one base away. The V and J genes are TRBV29-1 and TRBJ2-7; TRBD1 might be the D (5 bases). Germline V lookup: CDR1 SQVTM, CDR2 ANQGSEA. With 2 bases removed from V and 5 bases from J, the gap between germline ends came to 7 bases. CDR3 length: 11 residues. The DNA for the CDR3 is TGCAGCGTTGAACAGGGAAACGAGCAGTACTTC. This sequence encodes CSVEQGNEQYF.

This clonotype was observed many times. The V gene is TRBV28, the J gene TRBJ2-7; D is tentatively TRBD1 or TRBD2 (7 bases each). Trimming stripped 7 bases from V and 3 bases from J, with 16 bases between. Germline V lookup: CDR1 MDHEN, CDR2 SYDVKM. The CDR3 spans 14 residues. The CDR3: CASKTAGGGYEQYF. CDR3 in DNA: TGTGCCAGCAAGACGGCAGGGGGGGGCTACGAGCAGTACTTC.

The gene calls are TRBV6-5 and TRBJ2-1; 9 bases map to TRBD2. The CDR3 has 15 residues. Germline assignment: CDR1 MNHEY and CDR2 SVGAGI. The ends lost 3 bases at V and 6 bases at J; junction bases unmatched: 6. CDR3 in DNA: TGTGCCAGCAGTTATCAGGCTAGCGGGATCAATGAGCAGTTCTTC. Translating it yields CASSYQASGINEQFF.

The chain recombines TRBV13 with TRBJ2-7, with D possibly being TRBD1 (5 bases). Germline V CDR1 and CDR2: PRHDT, FYEKMQ (reference sequence). Trimming stripped 8 bases from V and 8 bases from J, with 16 bases between. This CDR3 region has 12 residues. CDR3: CASGQGRNKQYF. The CDR3 DNA is TGTGCCAGCGGGCAGGGTAGAAATAAGCAGTACTTC. Looking up the rest from reference TRBV13 and TRBJ2-7 gives the full variable domain: AAGVIQSPRHLIKEKRETATLKCYPIPRHDTVYWYQQGPGQDPQFLISFYEKMQSDKGSIPDRFSAQQFSDYHSELNMSSLELGDSALYFCASGQGRNKQYFGPGTRLTVT.